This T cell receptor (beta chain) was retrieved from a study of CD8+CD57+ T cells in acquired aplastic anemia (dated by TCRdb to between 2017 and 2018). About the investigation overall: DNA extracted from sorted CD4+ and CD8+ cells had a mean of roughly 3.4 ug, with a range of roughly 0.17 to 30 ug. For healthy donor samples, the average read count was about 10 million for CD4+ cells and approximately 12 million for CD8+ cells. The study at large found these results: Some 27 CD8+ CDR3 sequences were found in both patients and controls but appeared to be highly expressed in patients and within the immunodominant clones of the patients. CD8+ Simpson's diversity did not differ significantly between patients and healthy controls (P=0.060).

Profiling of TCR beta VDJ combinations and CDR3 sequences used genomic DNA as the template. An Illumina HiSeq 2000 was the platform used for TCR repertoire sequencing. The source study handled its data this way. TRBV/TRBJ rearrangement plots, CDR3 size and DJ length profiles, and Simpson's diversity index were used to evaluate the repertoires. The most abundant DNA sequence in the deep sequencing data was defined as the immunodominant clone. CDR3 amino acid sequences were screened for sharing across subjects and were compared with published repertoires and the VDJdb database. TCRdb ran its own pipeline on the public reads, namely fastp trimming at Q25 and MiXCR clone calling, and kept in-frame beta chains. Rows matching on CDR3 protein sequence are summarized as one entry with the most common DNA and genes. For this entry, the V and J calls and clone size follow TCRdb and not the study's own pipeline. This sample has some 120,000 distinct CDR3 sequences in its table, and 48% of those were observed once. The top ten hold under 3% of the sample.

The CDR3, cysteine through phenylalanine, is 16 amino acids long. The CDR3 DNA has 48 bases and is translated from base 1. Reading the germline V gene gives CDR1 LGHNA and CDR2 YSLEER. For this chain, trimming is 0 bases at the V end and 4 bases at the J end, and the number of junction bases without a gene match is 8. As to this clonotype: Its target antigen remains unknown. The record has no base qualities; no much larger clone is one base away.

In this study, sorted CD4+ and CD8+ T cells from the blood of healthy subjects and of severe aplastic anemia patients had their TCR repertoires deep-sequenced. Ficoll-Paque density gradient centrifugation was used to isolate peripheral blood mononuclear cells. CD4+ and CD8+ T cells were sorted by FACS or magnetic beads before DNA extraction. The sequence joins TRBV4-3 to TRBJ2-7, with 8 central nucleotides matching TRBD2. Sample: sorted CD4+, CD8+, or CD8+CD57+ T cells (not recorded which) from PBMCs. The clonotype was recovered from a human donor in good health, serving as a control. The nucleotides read TGCGCCAGCAGCCAAGATCTACGCGCGGGGGGTTACGAGCAGTACTTC. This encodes CASSQDLRAGGYEQYF.